Sequencing of this T cell receptor (beta chain) was carried out in a study of cytomegalovirus exposure and HLA in healthy donors (dated by TCRdb to the late 2010s). Turning to the overall study: In an earlier analysis of under 600 of the donors, roughly 300 Gb of sequence data and 100 million or so unique TCR beta sequences from about 180 million T cells were reported. Because of strong linkage in the cohort, roughly five DR-DQ haplotypes were treated as single units for association and clustering. Rather than using new phenotypic data, the later analysis identified candidate immune exposures from TCR beta sequences and from how often those sequences occurred across donors. To study patterns of TCR occurrence, a later analysis re-analyzed previously published TCR beta repertoires from just over 650 donors and added high-resolution HLA genotyping. Every repertoire in the discovery cohort had been generated on one and the same sequencing platform. Among some 410 genotyped donors of the cohort, an average of approximately 240,000 unique TCR beta nucleotide sequences were sequenced per donor, roughly 20% of them non-productive. To decide whether each TCR beta V gene segment behaved as functional or pseudogenic, an earlier analysis of some 600 of the donors relied on high-throughput TCR beta sequencing. A later genetic analysis used genome-wide SNP genotypes for about 55% of the 666 donors, treating that subset as a discovery cohort. The study profiled the T cell repertoires of 666 subjects by immunosequencing and related them to cytomegalovirus serostatus. The aim of the study was to test whether cataloging public T cell receptors could identify signatures of past pathogen exposure. High-throughput TCR immunosequencing, statistical association of individual TCRs with disease status, and machine learning were combined to predict cytomegalovirus infection status. The genetic ancestry cluster associated with self-reported Caucasian donors included over 65% of the approximately 400 genotyped donors. In addition to the first cohort of hundreds of subjects, a separate validation cohort of approximately 130 different subjects was used. Typing coverage differed by locus: A, B, C, DRB1 and DQB1 were typed in about 629-640 donors, DQA1 in 522, DPA1 in approximately 600, and DPB1 in around 490. HLA typing covered class I and class II loci at four-digit resolution. Donor age, sex, ethnicity and CMV serostatus were collected together with the repertoire data. An early release covering roughly 600 HLA-typed donors comprised approximately 290 gigabases of sequencing data and approximately 80 million unique TCR sequences. General study outcomes and caveats: In a later analysis, HLA-associated TCR beta chains showed more clonal expansion and lower generation probabilities than non-associated chains that were equally common. The study listed approximately 150 TCR beta chains as associated with cytomegalovirus. Assigning TCR associations to individual alleles was difficult when HLA alleles, especially DR and DQ, strongly co-occurred. In an earlier analysis of about 540 of the donors, most TCR beta V segments were observed in productive rearrangements about 87% or about 30% of the time, broadly matching IMGT annotations. In a later genetic analysis, a missense DCLRE1C variant was associated with V-gene and J-gene trimming of TCR beta chains, and the association was replicated in an independent cohort. Because counts were too low, roughly 18 rarely observed V segments, including chromosome 9 orphons, were left out of the earlier analysis of 587 of the donors. A later analysis found that TCR association rates varied across HLA loci, with DRB1 alleles showing the most associated TCRs and HLA-C alleles the fewest. Immune exposure information for the cohort was limited to CMV serostatus. In both the original and validation cohorts, the classifier was reported to diagnose cytomegalovirus status with high specificity and sensitivity. Sequencing depth was assumed to be roughly uniform across donors in the presence/absence analyses, though that assumption may not hold. Linkage disequilibrium might explain the correlated functional status among segregating V segments, but an unknown experimental factor could not be ruled out. In a later analysis, several top co-occurrence clusters were reported to appear linked to parvovirus B19, influenza, CMV and Epstein-Barr virus. In vitro tests confirmed that three of the cytomegalovirus-associated TCR beta chains recognize cytomegalovirus antigens. At a false discovery rate of 0.05, a later analysis linked around 17,000 TCR beta sequences to specific HLA alleles. A later genetic analysis reported fewer N-insertions in productive TCRs among donors in an Asian-associated ancestry cluster than the roughly 620-donor mean. The authors suggested that the approach could potentially be generalized to other disease states and immunological phenotypes. A cluster of highly shared sequence variants was judged likely to be a technical artifact of the sequencing pipeline. Only TCR beta chains were sequenced in this cohort, and the absence of alpha or paired-chain data limited detectable features. A further reported finding was that TCR beta sequences accurately predicted the HLA-A and HLA-B alleles for most subjects in the first cohort. Because HLA typing was unavailable for some donors at each locus, only the typed subset was used in association tests. Most TCR sequences were seen in very few donors, while some public TCRs were found in many individuals. Some IMGT-functional V segments, including TRBV6-2 and TRBV6-3, could not be told apart with the 87-base-pair reads, so those segments were excluded. A later analysis found that most CMV-associated TCR beta chains appeared HLA-restricted, with HLA associations seemingly driven largely by CMV exposure.

The CDR1 and CDR2 encoded by the germline V gene are MGHRA and YSYEKL. The junction shows trimming of 4 bases on V and 0 bases on J, plus 10 bases between the germline ends. Measured from the cysteine to the phenylalanine, the CDR3 is 15 residues long. Here the CDR3 DNA is all that survives: 45 bases in frame from base 1. The library was made by the immunoSEQ multiplex PCR assay. For the multiplex PCR, a mixture combining 60 forward primers for TCR Vbeta segments and 13 reverse primers for TCR Jbeta segments was used. The CDR3 region of rearranged TCR beta genes was amplified from genomic DNA with a multiplex PCR assay. The Illumina HiSeq System was used to sequence the amplified TCR beta libraries as 87-base-pair reads. The authors' pipeline ran thus. A later analysis tallied 75 million to 85 million unique TCR beta chains across the approximately 670 repertoires, and approximately 9.9 million of those chains were shared by two or more donors. Raw reads were error-corrected and collapsed into unique sequences with a nearest-neighbor algorithm that merged closely related sequences to remove PCR and sequencing errors. To assign V, D and J gene segments, CDR3 sequences were aligned to IMGT reference sequences. For a sequence to be retained, a match of at least six nucleotides was required to both a V gene segment and a J gene segment. Rearrangements were classified as productive when the CDR3 lacked stop codons and remained in frame with V and J, and all other rearrangements were classified as non-productive. Following IMGT convention, CDR3 was defined as the stretch from the second conserved V-encoded cysteine up to the conserved J-encoded phenylalanine. Sequences without an unambiguous match to a single V gene segment were excluded from the earlier analysis of about 630 of the donors. An earlier analysis of over 450 of the donors classified V segments as functional when productive rearrangements were above 56.7% and as segregating when the standard deviation between donors was above 5%. A statistical classification framework was developed to diagnose cytomegalovirus status using the catalog of TCR beta chain sequences. A later analysis assigned V and J genes by comparing TCR nucleotide sequences with IMGT/GENE-DB human TR gene sequences. Using the TCRdist pipeline, a later analysis assigned CDR3 sequences along with most-parsimonious VDJ recombination scenarios. In a later analysis, each TCR beta chain was defined by its CDR3 amino acid sequence together with its V-gene family, and reads without a unique V-gene family were excluded. To address suspected cross-contamination and a sequencing artifact, a later analysis removed 550 to 750 highly shared, low-generation-probability nucleotide sequences. A later analysis calculated a clonal expansion index for each public chain from normalized within-repertoire ranks of inferred template counts. Generation probabilities in a later analysis came from a VDJ recombination model fitted to out-of-frame rearrangements, and those results were checked against IGoR. A later analysis scored TCR-TCR, TCR-HLA and TCR-CMV co-occurrence with hypergeometric tests, applying a repertoire-size bias correction to TCR pairs. To estimate false discovery rates, a later analysis permuted the HLA or CMV assignments 20 times. In a later analysis, co-occurring TCRs were grouped with DBSCAN, and TCRdist sequence similarity was added when clustering was performed within HLA-allele-positive subsets. For co-occurrence clustering, repertoires with fewer than 30,000 or more than 120,000 public chains were excluded, along with about five repertoires with anomalous nucleotide sharing. TCRdb obtained this table from immuneACCESS and retained in-frame rearrangements with V and J assigned. These tables miss some clones; where compared with another copy, unresolved V genes account for less than half of the shortfall, and the remainder is unexplained. That table is the source of V, J and clone size, and D and trimming were worked out from the DNA. The sample records more than 25,000 clones, 50% to 75% of which are singletons. Jointly, the top ten make up roughly 42% of the sample.

In regard to this clone: The specificity of this receptor is unknown. No base quality information exists; no much larger clone differs at one position.

In total, approximately 610 healthy bone marrow donors made up the cohort. All cohort members were sampled while nominally healthy, although unrecorded immune exposures were likely present. The donor tested CMV seropositive, placing the donor among the approximately 290 seropositive members of the cohort. Every donor gave a peripheral blood sample, and the peripheral blood mononuclear cells from that sample were used for TCR beta sequencing. The Qiagen DNeasy Blood Extraction Kit was used to extract genomic DNA from the blood cell samples. Input material: PBMCs. The source of this sequence is a male donor in good health and CMV-seropositive. The chain is made from TRBV4-1 and TRBJ2-1; TRBD2 is a weak D gene call, 5 bases matching. The DNA sequence is TGCGCCAGCAGCCGGGAGACCCTCTCCTACAATGAGCAGTTCTTC. Its translation reads: CASSRETLSYNEQFF.